Shown below are 26 T cell receptor beta chains from a single sample sequenced in a study of T-cell reconstitution after alpha-beta-depleted transplantation in children. A TCRbeta library incorporating unique molecular identifiers was prepared. TCRdb passed the PCR reads through MiXCR, listing each CDR3 protein once. In the table there are 350,000 to 450,000 distinct CDR3 sequences, less than 15% of which are singletons. Sample: PBMCs, taken from the stem cell graft. The receptors stem from a human donor who donated a stem cell graft to a child with Fanconi anemia.

The chain carries TRBV3-1 and TRBJ1-2, with D hard to call. This CDR3 is built from 13 residues. From germline, CDR1 is LGHDT and CDR2 YNNKEL (reference sequence). With 0 bases removed from V and 13 bases from J, the gap between germline ends came to 15 bases. The CDR3 DNA reads as TGTGCCAGCAGCCAAGAAGAAGGTACCGATCCCACCTTC. Residues: CASSQEEGTDPTF.

This clonotype is a singleton in its sample. The gene calls are TRBV12-3 or TRBV12-4 and TRBJ2-5, with unresolved D. This CDR3 has 13 amino acids. The V end was cut by 3 bases, the J end by 5 bases, with 10 bases between. CDR3 sequence reads: CASSFKRRETQYF. The CDR3 nucleotides are TGTGCCAGCAGTTTTAAAAGGCGTGAGACCCAGTACTTC.

This clonotype has just a few counts. One junction end disagrees with the germline gene, perhaps due to a read error. The rearrangement uses TRBV6-1 and TRBJ1-2; D is unclear. CDR1 and CDR2 from the germline V gene are MNHNS and SASEGT. This CDR3 spans 16 amino acids. CDR3 coding DNA: TGTGCCAGCAGTCAAGCTCTGGCGGGGATCTACTATGGCTACACCTTC. Amino acids: CASSQALAGIYYGYTF.

This clonotype occurred a few times. The V call is TRBV5-4, the J call TRBJ2-3; 9 bases agree with TRBD2. CDR3 length equals 15 residues. Germline V lookup: CDR1 SGHNT, CDR2 YYREEE (reference sequence). After removal of 2 bases from V and 2 bases from J, the junction contained 3 bases not matched to a gene. This chain's CDR3 is CASSLSGGFTDTQYF. The CDR3 DNA sequence: TGTGCCAGCAGCTTAAGCGGGGGGTTCACAGATACGCAGTATTTT.

The chain links TRBV20-1 to TRBJ1-5, with D perhaps TRBD1 (5 bases). This CDR3 is 12 amino acids long. The V end lost 6 bases, the J end lost 5 bases, and 11 bases lay between the germline ends. CDR1 and CDR2 (germline): DFQATT, SNEGSKA (reference sequence). The CDR3 DNA reads TGCAGTGCCTGCCAGGGAGATCAGCCCCAGCATTTT. Translation gives CSACQGDQPQHF.

The chain employs TRBV6-2 or TRBV6-3 and TRBJ1-6; 10 nucleotides agree with TRBD1. Germline CDR1 reads MNHEY; CDR2 reads SVGEGT. Trimming at V came to 3 bases and at J to 9 bases, leaving 5 bases not matched to a gene. The CDR3 runs 15 residues. CDR3 region: CASSYRTGGFSPLHF. The CDR3 nucleotides read TGTGCCAGCAGTTATCGGACAGGGGGATTTTCACCCCTCCACTTT.

This clonotype was observed a handful of times. The gene calls are TRBV12-1 and TRBJ2-7; the tabulated D call, TRBD1, remains unverified against the DNA. TRBV12-1 has pseudogene status. This CDR3 is 17 amino acids long. The CDR3 region is CASSPLRQDQSSYEQYV. CDR3 in DNA: TGTGCCAGCAGTCCACTCCGACAGGACCAAAGCTCCTACGAGCAGTACGTC.

The table lists this clonotype with many counts. The CDR3 sequence: CSARDQGTGNSYNEQFF. The CDR3 DNA follows: TGCAGTGCTAGAGATCAGGGGACAGGGAACTCCTACAATGAGCAGTTCTTC. The chain combines TRBV20-1 with TRBJ2-1; TRBD1 matches 9 bases. Looked up from germline, CDR1 is DFQATT and CDR2 is SNEGSKA (reference sequence). Germline trimming cut 0 bases from V and 0 bases from J; bases unmatched to any gene: 6. CDR3 length: 17 amino acids.

This clonotype came up many times. V gene TRBV6-2 or TRBV6-3 combines with J gene TRBJ2-1; TRBD1 or TRBD2 may be the D gene (6 bases each). Trimming removed 3 bases from V and 7 bases from J, with 16 bases in between. Germline V lookup: CDR1 MNHEY, CDR2 SVGEGT. The CDR3 extends over 15 amino acids. CDR3 region: CASSYGGGILNEQFF. The CDR3 DNA reads as TGTGCCAGCAGTTATGGAGGGGGGATCCTAAATGAGCAGTTCTTC.

The CDR3: CASSRGTGSFYTDTQYF. The DNA of the CDR3 is TGTGCCAGCAGCCGTGGAACAGGGTCGTTTTATACAGATACGCAGTATTTT. J is TRBJ2-3 and V is TRBV5-6, with D tentatively TRBD1 (6 bases). There are 17 residues in the CDR3. V was cut by 4 bases and J by 3 bases, with 21 bases left in between. Germline V gene data show CDR1 as SGHDT and CDR2 as YYEEEE.

A few counts support this clonotype. This chain uses TRBV7-2 with TRBJ2-3; tentatively, D is TRBD1 (7 bases). The CDR3 spans 15 residues. The germline V and J ends were trimmed by 5 bases and 6 bases, with 18 bases remaining between them. Germline assignment: CDR1 SGHTA and CDR2 FQGNSA. The CDR3 region is CASSPPDSGGDTQYF. The CDR3 DNA reads TGTGCCAGCAGCCCTCCGGACTCAGGGGGGGATACGCAGTATTTT.

The rearrangement uses TRBV30 and TRBJ1-3; 7 nucleotides align to TRBD1. The CDR3 sequence is 13 residues long. Trimming removed 3 bases from V and 7 bases from J; junction bases left unmatched: 6. Germline values: CDR1 GTSNPN, CDR2 SVGIG (reference sequence). CDR3 nucleotide sequence: TGTGCCTGGAGCGGGACAGCCTTCAACACCATATATTTT. It codes for CAWSGTAFNTIYF.

With regard to this clonotype: It may be a read error: a sequence one base away is much more abundant. The chain recombines TRBV25-1 with TRBJ1-1, with a tentative D call TRBD1 (5 bases). The CDR3 covers 16 residues. Germline CDR1 is MGHDK and CDR2 is SYGVNS. This chain's CDR3 is CASNEPTDVGETEAFF. The DNA for the CDR3 is TGTGCCAGCAATGAACCTACCGATGTGGGGGAGACTGAAGCTTTCTTT.

The J gene is TRBJ1-1, the V gene TRBV5-1; D unclear. CDR3 length: 18 residues. Trimming took off 1 base at V and 3 bases at J, with 22 bases between the two ends. CDR1 and CDR2 (germline): SGHRS, YFSETQ. CDR3 region: CASSLRAPTTRSDTEAFF. CDR3 coding DNA: TGCGCCAGCAGCTTGAGGGCACCCACGACTAGGTCGGACACTGAAGCTTTCTTT.

There are many counts of this clonotype. The rearrangement joins TRBV12-3 or TRBV12-4 to TRBJ1-2, with a tentative D call TRBD1 (6 bases). The CDR3 consists of 13 residues. V lost 5 bases to trimming and J lost 2 bases, with 9 bases between them. For the CDR3, the DNA is TGTGCCAGCAGTCTACAGGGAAACTATGGCTACACCTTC. Its translation: CASSLQGNYGYTF.

This clonotype was counted a few times. The chain joins TRBV5-1 to TRBJ2-2; the match to TRBD1 covers 8 bases. The CDR3 has 19 amino acids. V dropped 1 base and J dropped 1; count of bases not matched to a gene: 12. CDR1 and CDR2 from the germline V gene are SGHRS and YFSETQ. For the CDR3, the DNA is TGCGCCAGCAGCTTGATGGGACAGGCTCGACCTAGGAACACCGGGGAGCTGTTTTTT. Its protein is CASSLMGQARPRNTGELFF.

This sequence joins TRBV12-3 or TRBV12-4 and TRBJ2-3; the D gene is possibly TRBD1 (6 bases). Trimming removed 5 bases from V and 9 bases from J, with 12 bases in between. The CDR3 spans 12 residues. The CDR3 region is CASSKQGGTQYF. The CDR3 DNA sequence: TGTGCCAGCAGTAAACAGGGCGGGACGCAGTATTTT.

J is TRBJ1-1 and V is TRBV20-1; D possibly corresponds to TRBD1 (5 bases). V was clipped by 7 bases and J by 6 bases, with 15 bases between them. CDR1 DFQATT and CDR2 SNEGSKA come from the germline V gene (reference sequence). This CDR3 has 12 residues. For the CDR3, the DNA is TGCAGTGTTATCCAGGGTAGTCCTGAAGCTTTCTTT. Its translation is CSVIQGSPEAFF.

This clonotype was detected ten times or more. The V gene is TRBV12-3 or TRBV12-4, the J gene TRBJ2-5; TRBD1 aligns across 8 bases. This CDR3 is 15 amino acids long. J gave up 4 bases and V 5 bases, and 9 bases lay outside the gene matches. The CDR3 reads CASSLLAGGGETQYF. CDR3 in DNA: TGTGCCAGCAGTCTACTGGCAGGGGGCGGAGAGACCCAGTACTTC.

The genes are TRBV10-3 and TRBJ2-7; D remains ambiguous. CDR3 size: 12 residues. Trimming left V 3 bases short and J 6 bases short, with 9 bases between. Germline-derived CDR1 and CDR2 are ENHRY and SYGVKD. The chain's CDR3 is CAISDIRPEQYF. The CDR3, as DNA: TGTGCCATCAGTGATATTCGGCCCGAGCAGTACTTC.

This rearrangement joins TRBV6-1 to TRBJ2-1; 8 bases map to TRBD1. The CDR3 length is 14 residues. V lost 3 bases and J lost 8; bases outside the gene matches: 6. Germline assignment: CDR1 MNHNS and CDR2 SASEGT. The CDR3 protein is CASSDPQGADEQFF. Here the CDR3 DNA reads TGTGCCAGCAGTGATCCGCAGGGGGCGGATGAGCAGTTCTTC.

This clonotype was recorded many times. The gene calls are TRBV7-8 and TRBJ2-1, with D perhaps matching TRBD2 (5 bases). The CDR3 is made up of 14 amino acids. The germline V gene has CDR1 SGHVS and CDR2 FQNEAQ. V lost 1 base, J lost 6 bases, and 10 bases lay in between. The CDR3 reads CASSLGGSGNEQFF. In DNA, the CDR3 is TGTGCCAGCAGCTTAGGCGGCAGCGGCAATGAGCAGTTCTTC.

This clonotype has at least ten counts. V and J are TRBV19 and TRBJ1-1, with a weak D call TRBD1 (5 bases). The V gene's germline CDR1 is LNHDA and CDR2 SQIVND (reference sequence). CDR3 length: 14 residues. V lost 4 bases to trimming and J lost 9 bases, with 18 bases between them. As DNA, the CDR3 is TGTGCCAGTAGTAACCGGACACCTTATTCCAAAGCTTTCTTT. Its protein is CASSNRTPYSKAFF.

This clonotype was counted a few times. This chain uses TRBV5-1 with TRBJ2-5; D may be TRBD1 (6 bases). Germline values: CDR1 SGHRS, CDR2 YFSETQ. The CDR3 has 18 amino acids. Trimming took 3 bases from V and 5 from J, leaving 26 bases between them. The CDR3: CASSSPRYGGLRWETQYF. CDR3 DNA: TGCGCCAGCAGCTCCCCACGCTATGGGGGCTTGAGGTGGGAGACCCAGTACTTC.

This clonotype was detected only a few times. The CDR3 DNA follows: TGTGCCAGCAGTTTAGTACAGGGTTCACCCCTCCACTTT. It translates to CASSLVQGSPLHF. The chain combines TRBV12-3 or TRBV12-4 with TRBJ1-6, with a weak D call TRBD1 (6 bases). Trimming removed 1 base at V and 9 bases at J, with 7 bases between. The CDR3 consists of 13 residues.

This clonotype has just a few counts. J is TRBJ2-5 and V is TRBV28, with D unclear. This CDR3 is 13 amino acids long. In germline, CDR1 is MDHEN, CDR2 SYDVKM. Trimming took off 2 bases at V and 5 bases at J, with 9 bases between the two ends. The CDR3: CASSLVRPETQYF. The CDR3 DNA is TGTGCCAGCAGTTTAGTTCGGCCGGAGACCCAGTACTTC. Complete variable domain (other parts from reference TRBV28 and TRBJ2-5): DVKVTQSSRYLVKRTGEKVFLECVQDMDHENMFWYRQDPGLGLRLIYFSYDVKMKEKGDIPEGYSVSREKKERFSLILESASTNQTSMYLCASSLVRPETQYFGPGTRLLVL.